Below are 21 T cell receptor beta chains sequenced from a single sample in a study of T cells after yellow fever vaccination. TCRdb fed the 5' RACE reads into MiXCR, producing one record per CDR3 protein. The sample holds hundreds of thousands of distinct CDR3 sequences, approximately 18% seen once. Source: PBMCs, taken before the yellow fever booster vaccination. Receptor source: a man younger than 30 who received the YFV17D yellow fever vaccine.

This chain uses TRBV4-1 with TRBJ2-3, with 9 bases identical to TRBD1. Germline loops: CDR1 MGHRA, CDR2 YSYEKL. The CDR3 totals 14 residues. Trimming cost V 4 bases and J 6 bases; bases outside gene matches: 5. CDR3 amino acids: CASSRTGVSDTQYF. As DNA, the CDR3 is TGCGCCAGCAGCCGGACAGGGGTATCCGATACGCAGTATTTT.

The chain uses TRBV12-3 or TRBV12-4 and TRBJ1-2; no definite D call. V gave up 7 bases and J gave up 8 bases, with 11 bases separating them. The CDR3 sequence is 11 residues long. CDR3 residues: CASTPLKGYTF. The DNA for the CDR3 is TGTGCCAGCACCCCGCTCAAGGGCTACACCTTC.

This clonotype was seen only a few times. The chain combines TRBV20-1 with TRBJ2-1, with D possibly TRBD2 on 6 matching bases. Deletions cut 3 bases from V and 9 bases from J, with 9 bases between. CDR3 length: 11 amino acids. The germline V gene has CDR1 DFQATT and CDR2 SNEGSKA (reference sequence). This chain's CDR3 is CSARASVEQFF. Written as DNA, the CDR3 is TGCAGTGCTAGGGCTAGCGTTGAGCAGTTCTTC.

This clonotype was counted a few times. V is TRBV5-6 and J is TRBJ2-7; D may be TRBD1 or TRBD2 (5 bases each). The germline V gene has CDR1 SGHDT and CDR2 YYEEEE. The CDR3 consists of 13 residues. The V gene lost 4 bases and the J gene lost 0 bases, with 8 bases spanning the gap. The CDR3 DNA sequence: TGTGCCAGCAGCCGGGACCTCTCCTACGAGCAGTACGTC. Encoded protein: CASSRDLSYEQYV.

CDR3 in DNA: TGTGCCAGCAGCCAGATATTGGGTCAGGGTCTAGGTTCACCCCTCCACTTT. This translates into CASSQILGQGLGSPLHF. V is TRBV6-5 and J is TRBJ1-6; possibly TRBD1 for D (5 bases). Germline CDR1 reads MNHEY; CDR2 reads SVGAGI. This CDR3 region has 17 residues. Trimming pared 6 bases from V and 9 bases from J, leaving 24 bases between.

This clonotype turned up a few times. The CDR3 sequence is CASSSSFGGLGNTEAFF. The CDR3 nucleotides are TGCGCCAGCAGCTCTTCGTTCGGCGGACTCGGGAACACTGAAGCTTTCTTT. This chain joins TRBV5-1 and TRBJ1-1; unclear D gene. The CDR3 totals 17 residues. The germline gives CDR1 SGHRS, CDR2 YFSETQ. V shed 3 bases and J shed 1 base, with 19 bases lying between them. The full variable domain, rest sourced from reference TRBV5-1 and TRBJ1-1, is KAGVTQTPRYLIKTRGQQVTLSCSPISGHRSVSWYQQTPGQGLQFLFEYFSETQRNKGNFPGRFSGRQFSNSRSEMNVSTLELGDSALYLCASSSSFGGLGNTEAFFGQGTRLTVV.

This clonotype was detected a few times. The gene calls are TRBV12-3 or TRBV12-4 and TRBJ2-5; D may be TRBD1 (6 bases). V dropped 6 bases and J dropped 4 bases, with 15 bases sitting between them. This CDR3 spans 14 amino acids. CDR3 sequence: CASRDSLTGETQYF. The CDR3 region has the DNA TGTGCCAGCAGGGACAGCCTTACGGGAGAGACCCAGTACTTC.

The genes are TRBV5-6 and TRBJ1-5; no clear D gene. Between the trimmed V and J ends, which lost 1 base and 6 bases, there was a span of 11 bases. CDR1 is SGHDT and CDR2 is YYEEEE in the germline V gene. The CDR3 spans 14 residues. CDR3 DNA sequence: TGTGCCAGCAGCTTGTTTAGTTCGGGTCAGCCCCAGCATTTT. This sequence encodes CASSLFSSGQPQHF.

The chain combines TRBV10-3 with TRBJ2-7, with 10 nucleotides matching TRBD2. Germline CDR1 reads ENHRY; CDR2 reads SYGVKD. CDR3 size: 13 residues. Unmatched junction bases numbered 1, after V lost 4 bases and J lost 4 bases. CDR3 coding DNA: TGTGCCATCAGTGGGACTAGCGGATACGAGCAGTACGTC. Amino acids: CAISGTSGYEQYV.

V usage is TRBV20-1 and J usage is TRBJ1-1; D unresolved. Trimming stripped 7 bases from V and 0 bases from J, with 6 bases between. Looked up from germline, CDR1 is DFQATT and CDR2 is SNEGSKA (reference sequence). CDR3 length: 11 residues. The CDR3 DNA reads TGCAGTGTTCCAATGAACACTGAAGCTTTCTTT. Its protein is CSVPMNTEAFF.

This clonotype was counted a single time. This CDR3 is CASSEEASGVDEQFF. The CDR3 DNA reads as TGCGCCAGCAGTGAAGAGGCTAGCGGGGTCGATGAGCAGTTCTTC. The chain couples TRBV10-1 to TRBJ2-1, with TRBD2 matching over 9 bases. Germline CDR1 is WNHNN and CDR2 is SYGVQD (reference sequence). Trimming cost V 3 bases and J 8 bases; bases outside gene matches: 8. The CDR3 consists of 15 residues.

V usage is TRBV5-1 and J usage is TRBJ1-2; D unclear. The germline CDR1 and CDR2 sequences are SGHRS and YFSETQ. The CDR3 is 15 amino acids. V was pared by 0 bases and J by 6 bases, with 15 bases between. The CDR3 sequence: CASSLVFKSRNGYTF. DNA for the CDR3: TGCGCCAGCAGCTTGGTTTTCAAGTCGCGGAATGGCTACACCTTC. The full variable domain, in which reference TRBV5-1 and TRBJ1-2 provide the parts outside the CDR3, is KAGVTQTPRYLIKTRGQQVTLSCSPISGHRSVSWYQQTPGQGLQFLFEYFSETQRNKGNFPGRFSGRQFSNSRSEMNVSTLELGDSALYLCASSLVFKSRNGYTFGSGTRLTVV.

V usage is TRBV6-5 and J usage is TRBJ1-4, with TRBD1 as a possible D gene (5 bases). V was clipped by 6 bases and J by 5 bases, with 13 bases between them. Germline CDR1 is MNHEY and CDR2 is SVGAGI. The CDR3 is 14 residues long. The CDR3 region is CASSLGAGNEKLFF. DNA for the CDR3: TGTGCCAGCAGCCTCGGGGCAGGGAATGAAAAACTGTTTTTT.

V usage is TRBV18 and J usage is TRBJ2-3, with D possibly being TRBD2 (6 bases). CDR1 KGHSH and CDR2 LQKENI come from the germline V gene. The V and J ends lost 0 bases and 1 base respectively, with 8 bases between them. This CDR3 spans 15 amino acids. The CDR3 DNA sequence: TGTGCCAGCTCACCACCGGAGGGTGGCACAGATACGCAGTATTTT. It encodes CASSPPEGGTDTQYF.

V is TRBV18 and J is TRBJ1-4, with D unclear. Germline-derived CDR1 and CDR2 are KGHSH and LQKENI. The CDR3 runs 12 residues. Trimming cost V 4 bases and J 11 bases, with 11 bases left between them. The CDR3 protein is CASSQGNRKLFF. CDR3 bases: TGTGCCAGCTCACAGGGCAATCGGAAACTGTTTTTT.

This clonotype was observed a handful of times. V usage is TRBV7-2 and J usage is TRBJ2-3, with TRBD2 as a possible D gene (5 bases). The CDR3 spans 14 residues. Germline V gene sequence: CDR1 SGHTA, CDR2 FQGNSA. V gave up 8 bases and J gave up 0 bases, with 12 bases separating them. CDR3 coding DNA: TGTGCCAGCGAAGGACTGGCTAGCACAGATACGCAGTATTTT. This translates into CASEGLASTDTQYF.

The chain has TRBV13 and TRBJ2-3, with 7 bases fitting TRBD1. V lost 1 base, J lost 1 base, and 17 bases stayed unmatched. The CDR3 extends over 20 amino acids. Germline CDR1 is PRHDT and CDR2 is FYEKMQ (reference sequence). CDR3 protein: CASSLDRPLNDRVRTDTQYF. DNA for the CDR3: TGTGCCAGCAGCTTAGATCGGCCCCTGAATGACAGGGTACGCACAGATACGCAGTATTTT.

This clonotype was seen a handful of times. This may be a read error: a much more frequent sequence differs by one nucleotide. The chain has TRBV9 and TRBJ2-1; D is uncertain. Trimming took 2 bases from V and 5 from J, leaving 5 bases between them. The CDR3 is 12 residues long. Germline CDR1 and CDR2: SGDLS and YYNGEE. The CDR3 DNA is TGTGCCAGCAGCGTCGACGACAATGAGCAGTTCTTC. This encodes CASSVDDNEQFF.

This clonotype was counted between two and nine times. The chain has TRBV7-2 and TRBJ1-6; D may be TRBD1 (6 bases). V gave up 0 bases and J gave up 10 bases, with 10 bases separating them. Germline V gene sequence: CDR1 SGHTA, CDR2 FQGNSA. CDR3 length: 14 amino acids. The CDR3 sequence: CASSLAGGSSPLHF. CDR3 sequence (DNA): TGTGCCAGCAGCTTAGCTGGGGGCAGCTCACCCCTCCACTTT. Complete variable domain (other parts from reference TRBV7-2 and TRBJ1-6): GAGVSQSPSNKVTEKGKDVELRCDPISGHTALYWYRQSLGQGLEFLIYFQGNSAPDKSGLPSDRFSAERTGGSVSTLTIQRTQQEDSAVYLCASSLAGGSSPLHFGNGTRLTVT.

This clonotype was detected only once. This chain joins TRBV27 and TRBJ1-3; D is undetermined. The CDR3 loop spans 15 amino acids. Trimming took off 5 bases at V and 0 bases at J, with 11 bases between the two ends. Germline V gene sequence: CDR1 MNHEY, CDR2 SMNVEV (reference sequence). Written as DNA, the CDR3 is TGTGCCAGCAGTCCTCTAGCCTCCTCTGGAAACACCATATATTTT. This sequence encodes CASSPLASSGNTIYF.

This clonotype has ten or more counts. The J gene is TRBJ2-3, the V gene TRBV20-1, with 7 bases matching TRBD1. Trimming at V came to 0 bases and at J to 6 bases, leaving 9 bases not matched to a gene. The CDR3 runs to 15 residues. The germline gives CDR1 DFQATT, CDR2 SNEGSKA (reference sequence). CDR3 bases: TGCAGTGCTAGAGAGGAGGAGACAGGGCGGGATACGCAGTATTTT. Its protein is CSAREEETGRDTQYF.